These 2 T cell receptor beta chains originate from one sample sequenced in a study of CD8 T cells in ankylosing spondylitis. TCRdb re-analysed the 5' RACE reads in MiXCR, keeping a single row per CDR3 protein. The repertoire holds more than 500,000 distinct CDR3 sequences, roughly 5% seen once, with roughly 3.5% in the top ten. These TCRs are of unknown antigen specificity. Findings and limits, study-wide: Among TCR beta sequences, a motif of about 8 highly homologous variants appeared characteristic of ankylosing spondylitis blood.

Sequencing used blood, either unsorted or a sorted T cell fraction (not recorded which). The origin of the receptors is a male donor with ankylosing spondylitis.

This clonotype was counted at least ten times. This sequence joins TRBV4-2 and TRBJ1-1, with D unresolved. Trimming took off 4 bases at V and 7 bases at J, with 13 bases between the two ends. The CDR3 has 13 residues. Germline V gene sequence: CDR1 LGHNA, CDR2 YNFKEQ. Written as DNA, the CDR3 is TGTGCCAGCAGCCCTCGGGCGGATGTTGAAGCTTTCTTT. Its protein is CASSPRADVEAFF.

This clonotype showed up many times. The chain employs TRBV12-3 or TRBV12-4 and TRBJ2-3; 9 nucleotides agree with TRBD2. J lost 4 bases, V lost 3 bases, and 8 bases had no gene match. This CDR3 is 16 amino acids long. The CDR3 protein is CASSLGGRAHADTQYF. In DNA form, the CDR3 reads TGTGCCAGCAGTTTGGGCGGGAGGGCCCACGCAGATACGCAGTATTTT.